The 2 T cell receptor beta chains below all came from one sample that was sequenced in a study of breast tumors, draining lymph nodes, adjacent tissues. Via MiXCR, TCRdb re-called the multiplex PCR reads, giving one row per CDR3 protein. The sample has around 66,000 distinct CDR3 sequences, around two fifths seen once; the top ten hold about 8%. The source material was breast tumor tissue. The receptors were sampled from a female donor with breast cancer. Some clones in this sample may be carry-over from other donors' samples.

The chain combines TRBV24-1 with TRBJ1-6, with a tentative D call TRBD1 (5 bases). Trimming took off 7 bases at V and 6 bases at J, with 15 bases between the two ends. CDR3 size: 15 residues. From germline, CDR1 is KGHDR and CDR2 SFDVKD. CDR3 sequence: CATSPAAGRNSPLHF. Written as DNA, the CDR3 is TGTGCCACCAGCCCTGCGGCGGGGCGTAATTCACCCCTCCACTTT.

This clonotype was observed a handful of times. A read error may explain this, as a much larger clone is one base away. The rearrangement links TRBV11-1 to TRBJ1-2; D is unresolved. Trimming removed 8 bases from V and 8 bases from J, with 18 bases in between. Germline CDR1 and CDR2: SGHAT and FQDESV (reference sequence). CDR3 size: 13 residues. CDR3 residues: CASGLDRLRGYTF. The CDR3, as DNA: TGTGCCAGCGGCCTCGACCGACTTAGGGGCTACACCTTC.